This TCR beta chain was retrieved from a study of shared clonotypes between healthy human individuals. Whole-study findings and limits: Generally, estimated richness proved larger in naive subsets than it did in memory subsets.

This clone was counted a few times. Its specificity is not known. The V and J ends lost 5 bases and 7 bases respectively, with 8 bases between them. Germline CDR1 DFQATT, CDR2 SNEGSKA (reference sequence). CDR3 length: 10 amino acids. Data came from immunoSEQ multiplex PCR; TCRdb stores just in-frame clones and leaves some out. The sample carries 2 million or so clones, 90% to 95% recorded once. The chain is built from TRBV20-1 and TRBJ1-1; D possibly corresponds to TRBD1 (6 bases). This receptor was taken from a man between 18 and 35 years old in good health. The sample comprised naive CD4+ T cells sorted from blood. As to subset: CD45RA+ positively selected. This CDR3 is CSAGQYEAFF. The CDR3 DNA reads TGCAGTGCTGGACAGTATGAAGCTTTCTTT.